Listed below are T cell receptor beta chains from one sample, sequenced in a study of blood T cell repertoires in COVID-19. Using immunoSEQ multiplex PCR, the repertoire was profiled, and TCRdb retains in-frame clones only, with some absent. The sample has about 47,000 clones; roughly four fifths are singletons. Sequenced material: peripheral blood. Every receptor here comes from a man between 60 and 70 years old with acute or convalescent COVID-19. The conserved cysteine and the conserved F or W are not part of the CDR3 here. Clone size appears in some rows only: once, few, many, or a class for an expanded clone.

>TRBV4-2|-
ASSPGLAGSFQETQY
>TRBV9|-
ASSVATQEVANEKLF
>TRBV9|-
ASRGTDGTQY
>TRBV6-2/TRBV6-3|-
ASSRGDSYTGELF
>TRBV2|-
ASSVGPGTDTQY
>TRBV6-5|-
ASSYTGTDTGELF
>TRBV7-3|-
ASSSRTGENTEAF
>TRBV19|-
ASHGGGAVEKLF
>TRBV6-5|-
ASNRLGGVNHEQY
>TRBV2|-
ATKGRGNTEAF
>TRBV6-1|-
ASSGGGAGYTHEQF
>TRBV21-1|-
ASCPPLALRNTGELF
>TRBV3-1/TRBV3-2|-
ASSDRGGEKLF
>TRBV9|-
ASSPDWDTEAF
>TRBV7-3|once
ASSLMGQVDTQY
>TRBV6-4|-
ASRNREGSGPLH
>TRBV7-2|-
ASSTQGRGTEAF
>TRBV4-1|-
ASSQGLRVRGTLH
>TRBV7-9|-
ASSFGQGEQY
>TRBV7-2|-
ASSQLTSGGETQY
>TRBV7-9|-
ASFTWAGLRNNEQF
>TRBV7-2|-
ASSLGGYRESEAF
>TRBV21-1|-
ASQGNEQF
>TRBV19|-
ASSIQGTDEQF
>TRBV4-3|-
ASSRGTANTEAF
>TRBV29-1|-
SVGRGQNINLNTEAF
>TRBV5-6|-
ASSSPGFEAF
>TRBV5-1|-
ASSSTGGQETQY
>TRBV5-1|few
ASSLRGNSYEQY
>TRBV27|once
ASSPIQEETQY
>TRBV7-2|-
ASSSRGLAGGLDEQF
>TRBV6-5|-
ASSYRGAGDTEAF
>TRBV7-2|-
ASSLTGTVGEKLF
>TRBV7-8|few
ASSLTRTGWDTQY
>TRBV15|-
ATSRSRTGVTGELF
>TRBV12-5|-
ASGTGYQPQH
>TRBV7-2|-
ASSLGSENTIY
>TRBV19|-
ASSIYGTVGEKLF
>TRBV20-1|once
SARSGHEQY
>TRBV5-1|-
ASSWGGITGTPLH
>TRBV5-1|-
ASSPGFSGANVLT
>TRBV2|-
ASSRGTTVYEQY